This TCR beta chain is drawn from a study of technical replicates of blood from a handful of donors. The V gene's germline CDR1 is MNHEY and CDR2 SMNVEV (reference sequence). Deletions cut 4 bases from V and 10 bases from J, with 20 bases between. The CDR3 sequence is 15 residues long. Profiled with immunoSEQ multiplex PCR; TCRdb holds only in-frame clones, not every one. The sample includes approximately 50,000 clones, approximately 95% of them seen just once. The clonotype was recovered from a human donor in good health. Material for sequencing was T cells isolated from PBMCs. The chain has TRBV27 and TRBJ2-1; tentative D call: TRBD2 (6 bases). CDR3 region: CASSSITSPGTEQFF. CDR3 DNA: TGTGCCAGCAGTTCGATTACTAGCCCGGGGACGGAGCAGTTCTTC.